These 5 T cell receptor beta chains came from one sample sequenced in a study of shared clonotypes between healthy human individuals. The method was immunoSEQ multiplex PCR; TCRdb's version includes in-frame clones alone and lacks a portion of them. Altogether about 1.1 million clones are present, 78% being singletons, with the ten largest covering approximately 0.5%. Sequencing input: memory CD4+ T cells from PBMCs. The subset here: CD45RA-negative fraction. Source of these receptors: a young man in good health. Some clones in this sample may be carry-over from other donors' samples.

The CDR3 DNA reads TGTGCCAGCAGCGATCATACAGGGGACTATGGCTACACCTTC. Protein sequence: CASSDHTGDYGYTF. J is TRBJ1-2 and V is TRBV25-1; 7 positions agree with TRBD1. The germline gives CDR1 MGHDK, CDR2 SYGVNS. This CDR3 has 14 residues. V lost 6 bases, J lost 3 bases, and 7 bases stayed unmatched.

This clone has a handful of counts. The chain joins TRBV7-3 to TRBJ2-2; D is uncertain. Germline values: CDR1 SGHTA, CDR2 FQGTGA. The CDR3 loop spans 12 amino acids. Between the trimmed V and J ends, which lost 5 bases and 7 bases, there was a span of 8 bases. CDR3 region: CASSLDGGELFF. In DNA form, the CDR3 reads TGTGCCAGCAGCCTGGACGGCGGGGAGCTGTTTTTT.

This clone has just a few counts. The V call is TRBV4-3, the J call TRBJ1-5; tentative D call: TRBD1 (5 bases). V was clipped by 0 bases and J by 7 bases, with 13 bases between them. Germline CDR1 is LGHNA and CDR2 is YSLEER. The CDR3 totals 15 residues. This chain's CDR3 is CASSQDPGKGQPQHF. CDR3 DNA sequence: TGCGCCAGCAGCCAAGACCCAGGGAAGGGCCAGCCCCAGCATTTT.

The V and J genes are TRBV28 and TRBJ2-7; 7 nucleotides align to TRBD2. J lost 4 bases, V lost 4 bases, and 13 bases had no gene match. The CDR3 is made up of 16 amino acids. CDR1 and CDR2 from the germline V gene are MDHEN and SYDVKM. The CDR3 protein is CASSSRGSGARYEQYF. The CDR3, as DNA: TGTGCCAGCAGTTCCCGGGGGAGCGGGGCCCGGTACGAGCAGTACTTC.

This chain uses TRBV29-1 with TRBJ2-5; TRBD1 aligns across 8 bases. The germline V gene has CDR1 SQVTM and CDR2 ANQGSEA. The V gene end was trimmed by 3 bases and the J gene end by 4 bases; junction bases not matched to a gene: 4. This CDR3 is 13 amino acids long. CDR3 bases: TGCAGCGTTGACCGCCAGGGGGCAGAGACCCAGTACTTC. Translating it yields CSVDRQGAETQYF.